This passage covers 11 T cell receptor beta chains from one sample sequenced in a study of T cell repertoires and Cas9 in healthy adults. The method was immunoSEQ multiplex PCR; TCRdb's version includes in-frame clones alone and lacks a portion of them. The table lists 20,000 to 25,000 clones, under 95% of them singletons. The sample comprised CD4+ effector T cells (CD127+, CD25-, CD137-, CD154-) from PBMCs; culture status not recorded. The receptors were sampled from a human donor in good health.

The chain has TRBV19 and TRBJ2-1; D perhaps matches TRBD2 (6 bases). Germline CDR1 and CDR2: LNHDA and SQIVND (reference sequence). The germline V and J ends were trimmed by 3 bases and 0 bases, with 9 bases remaining between them. The CDR3 totals 15 residues. CDR3 in DNA: TGTGCCAGTAGTATGGAGACTAGCTCCTACAATGAGCAGTTCTTC. Protein sequence: CASSMETSSYNEQFF. Full variable domain (remainder filled in from reference TRBV19 and TRBJ2-1): DGGITQSPKYLFRKEGQNVTLSCEQNLNHDAMYWYRQDPGQGLRLIYYSQIVNDFQKGDIAEGYSVSREKKESFPLTVTSAQKNPTAFYLCASSMETSSYNEQFFGPGTRLTVL.

The rearrangement joins TRBV18 to TRBJ2-2; D is tentatively TRBD1 or TRBD2 (6 bases each). V was pared by 3 bases and J by 0 bases, with 8 bases between. CDR1 is KGHSH, CDR2 LQKENI, per germline. The CDR3 extends over 15 amino acids. The CDR3 protein is CASSPGGSNTGELFF. The CDR3 nucleotides read TGTGCCAGCTCACCGGGGGGCTCGAACACCGGGGAGCTGTTTTTT.

The chain is built from TRBV6-5 and TRBJ1-1; 10 bases line up with TRBD1. The CDR3 totals 12 residues. The germline V gene has CDR1 MNHEY and CDR2 SVGAGI. CDR3: CAQGTGDTEAFF. The CDR3 nucleotides read TGTGCTCAGGGGACAGGGGACACTGAAGCTTTCTTT.

The J gene is TRBJ1-2, the V gene TRBV18, with D uncertain. V dropped 5 bases and J dropped 0 bases, with 13 bases sitting between them. This CDR3 spans 15 amino acids. Germline V gene data show CDR1 as KGHSH and CDR2 as LQKENI. The CDR3 spells CASSGPLMANYGYTF. CDR3 in DNA: TGTGCCAGCTCAGGCCCTCTAATGGCTAACTATGGCTACACCTTC. The full variable domain, in which reference TRBV18 and TRBJ1-2 provide the parts outside the CDR3, is NAGVMQNPRHLVRRRGQEARLRCSPMKGHSHVYWYRQLPEEGLKFMVYLQKENIIDESGMPKERFSAEFPKEGPSILRIQQVVRGDSAAYFCASSGPLMANYGYTFGSGTRLTVV.

The chain is built from TRBV7-2 and TRBJ2-1; D perhaps matches TRBD2 (5 bases). Per germline, CDR1 SGHTA and CDR2 FQGNSA. Trimming removed 4 bases from V and 9 bases from J, with 16 bases in between. This CDR3 contains 14 residues. The CDR3 nucleotides are TGTGCCAGCAGCTCACATCTACTAGGACTTGAGCAGTTCTTC. As protein: CASSSHLLGLEQFF.

The chain carries TRBV6-1 and TRBJ1-5; the D gene is possibly TRBD1 (5 bases). CDR1 and CDR2 from the germline V gene are MNHNS and SASEGT. Trimming stripped 3 bases from V and 0 bases from J, with 9 bases between. This CDR3 comprises 15 residues. The CDR3 DNA reads as TGTGCCAGCAGTGATCGGGGACTTAGCAATCAGCCCCAGCATTTT. Amino acid sequence: CASSDRGLSNQPQHF.

This clone has just one count. V is TRBV28 and J is TRBJ1-5; 7 bases align to TRBD1. The CDR3 covers 14 residues. Germline assignment: CDR1 MDHEN and CDR2 SYDVKM. The junction had 4 bases not matched to a gene; V was cut back by 6 bases and J by 2 bases. The CDR3 DNA sequence: TGTGCCAGCAGCCTTACAGGGGGCAATCAGCCCCAGCATTTT. Residues: CASSLTGGNQPQHF.

This clone was observed a handful of times. CDR3 protein: CASSLGGQGNEQFF. CDR3 sequence (DNA): TGTGCCAGCAGCTTGGGGGGACAGGGGAATGAGCAGTTCTTC. The chain links TRBV5-5 to TRBJ2-1, with 10 bases matching TRBD1. V lost 0 bases and J lost 7; bases outside the gene matches: 1. The CDR3 contains 14 residues. Germline CDR1 SGHKS, CDR2 YYEKEE (reference sequence).

J is TRBJ2-2 and V is TRBV5-1; 8 positions match TRBD1. The length of the CDR3 is 16 residues. V lost 0 bases to trimming and J lost 6 bases; unmatched junction nucleotides: 7. Germline loops: CDR1 SGHRS, CDR2 YFSETQ. The CDR3 sequence is CASSLVSGGAAGELFF. CDR3 nucleotide sequence: TGCGCCAGCAGCTTGGTCTCAGGGGGCGCGGCCGGGGAGCTGTTTTTT.

The V and J genes are TRBV18 and TRBJ2-7; 10 bases are a match to TRBD1. CDR1 is KGHSH, CDR2 LQKENI, per germline. V trimming: 3 bases; J trimming: 2 bases; junction bases outside the gene matches: 4. CDR3 size: 15 residues. The DNA of the CDR3 is TGTGCCAGCTCACCTCTGGGACAGGGGACCTACGAGCAGTACTTC. Protein: CASSPLGQGTYEQYF.

This clone was seen just once. CDR3: CSVRTNSYEQYV. For the CDR3, the DNA is TGCAGCGTTCGAACGAACAGCTACGAGCAGTACGTC. The genes are TRBV29-1 and TRBJ2-7; D is uncertain. This CDR3 is 12 amino acids long. Deletions cut 5 bases from V and 3 bases from J, with 11 bases between. Germline V gene lookup returns CDR1 SQVTM and CDR2 ANQGSEA.